The 20 T cell receptor beta chains in this list originate from one sample, sequenced in a study of blood T cell repertoires in COVID-19. Sequenced by immunoSEQ multiplex PCR; TCRdb stores in-frame clones only, minus some. Of tens of thousands of clones in the sample, approximately 84% were seen once. The sequenced sample consisted of peripheral blood. These receptors were obtained from a human donor in a cohort sampled during active COVID-19.

The chain carries TRBV4-2 and TRBJ2-3, with 14 bases lining up with TRBD2. The trim removed 1 base at V and 2 bases at J, leaving 5 bases unmatched. Germline V gene data show CDR1 as LGHNA and CDR2 as YNFKEQ. The CDR3 is made up of 18 amino acids. DNA of the CDR3: TGTGCCAGCAGCCAAGCCGGGACTAGCGGGGGTCTCACAGATACGCAGTATTTT. It codes for CASSQAGTSGGLTDTQYF.

The count of this clone is one. V is TRBV11-2 and J is TRBJ1-3; a possible D gene is TRBD1 (5 bases). From germline, CDR1 is SGHAT and CDR2 FQNNGV. Deletions cut 5 bases from V and 0 bases from J, with 14 bases between. The CDR3 has 16 amino acids. CDR3 residues: CASSVGQASSGNTIYF. In nucleotides, the CDR3 is TGTGCCAGCAGCGTTGGACAAGCGAGCTCTGGAAACACCATATATTTT.

This chain uses TRBV2 with TRBJ2-2, with TRBD1 matching over 7 bases. Germline assignment: CDR1 SNHLY and CDR2 FYNNEI. V lost 4 bases to trimming and J lost 4 bases; unmatched junction nucleotides: 3. The CDR3 runs 14 residues. CDR3 DNA: TGTGCCAGCAGTGTGACAGGGTTCACCGGGGAGCTGTTTTTT. Protein: CASSVTGFTGELFF.

This rearrangement joins TRBV25-1 to TRBJ2-5, with D possibly being TRBD2 (7 bases). The V end was cut by 3 bases, the J end by 5 bases, with 19 bases between. Germline CDR1 and CDR2: MGHDK and SYGVNS. The CDR3 covers 16 residues. This CDR3 is CASSDSGGPSWETQYF. The CDR3 nucleotides read TGTGCCAGCAGTGATTCCGGGGGGCCTTCCTGGGAGACCCAGTACTTC.

J is TRBJ2-7 and V is TRBV4-3; 10 bases fit TRBD2. Germline V lookup: CDR1 LGHNA, CDR2 YSLEER. CDR3 length equals 17 residues. The ends lost 1 base at V and 2 bases at J; junction bases unmatched: 8. DNA for the CDR3: TGCGCCAGCAGCCAAGGGACAGCAGCGGGGGGGCCCTACGAGCAGTACTTC. Residues: CASSQGTAAGGPYEQYF.

This clone was detected once. CDR3 residues: CASSFRVGTEAFF. The CDR3 nucleotides read TGTGCCAGCAGTTTCAGGGTTGGCACTGAAGCTTTCTTT. The V call is TRBV6-6, the J call TRBJ1-1, with D possibly being TRBD1 (5 bases). Deletions cut 4 bases from V and 4 bases from J, with 10 bases between. Germline lookup yields CDR1 MNHNY and CDR2 SVGAGI (reference sequence). The CDR3 spans 13 residues.

The gene calls are TRBV28 and TRBJ2-7; 7 bases map to TRBD1. The germline V gene has CDR1 MDHEN and CDR2 SYDVKM. CDR3 length equals 15 residues. J lost 0 bases, V lost 6 bases, and 8 bases had no gene match. CDR3 in DNA: TGTGCCAGCAGACTTGACAGGGCAAGCTCCTACGAGCAGTACTTC. It encodes CASRLDRASSYEQYF.

The chain couples TRBV6-5 to TRBJ1-4; the D gene is possibly TRBD1 (6 bases). The CDR3 length is 15 residues. In germline, CDR1 is MNHEY, CDR2 SVGAGI. V lost 5 bases and J lost 8, with 18 bases in between. The CDR3 nucleotides read TGTGCCAGCAGTACGGACAGTCTCGATGGGGAAAAACTGTTTTTT. It translates to CASSTDSLDGEKLFF.

The chain links TRBV9 to TRBJ2-5; D perhaps matches TRBD1 (5 bases). V shed 0 bases and J shed 5 bases, with 11 bases lying between them. The CDR3 runs to 14 residues. In germline, CDR1 is SGDLS, CDR2 YYNGEE. As DNA, the CDR3 is TGTGCCAGCAGCGTAGAAGGGGTGGGGGAGACCCAGTACTTC. Translating gives CASSVEGVGETQYF.

V and J are TRBV5-1 and TRBJ1-6, with 9 bases matching TRBD1. V shed 2 bases, J shed 9 bases, and the junction held 3 bases outside the gene matches. This CDR3 has 14 amino acids. From germline, CDR1 is SGHRS and CDR2 YFSETQ. The CDR3 coding sequence is TGCGCCAGCAGCTTCGGGACAGGGATTTCACCCCTCCACTTT. It is translated as CASSFGTGISPLHF.

This clone was observed a handful of times. The chain uses TRBV5-1 and TRBJ2-6; a weak D match, TRBD1 (5 bases). Germline V lookup: CDR1 SGHRS, CDR2 YFSETQ. CDR3 length: 15 residues. V lost 4 bases, J lost 0 bases, and 8 bases lay in between. The CDR3 loop reads CASSVDSSGANVLTF. The DNA of the CDR3 is TGCGCCAGCAGCGTAGACAGCTCTGGGGCCAACGTCCTGACTTTC.

This clone has a handful of counts. The CDR3 sequence: CASSLDGQDTYEQYF. The CDR3 DNA follows: TGCGCCAGCAGCTTGGACGGACAAGATACCTACGAGCAGTACTTC. The chain couples TRBV5-1 to TRBJ2-7; tentatively, D is TRBD1 (5 bases). The CDR3 totals 15 residues. Germline-derived CDR1 and CDR2 are SGHRS and YFSETQ. Deletions cut 0 bases from V and 2 bases from J, with 12 bases between.

This clone was found many times. The genes are TRBV10-3 and TRBJ1-5, with D tentatively TRBD1 (6 bases). This CDR3 is 16 amino acids long. Germline assignment: CDR1 ENHRY and CDR2 SYGVKD. V lost 0 bases and J 0 bases, leaving 9 bases between the germline ends. This CDR3 reads CAISESDRYSNQPQHF. The CDR3 nucleotides read TGTGCCATCAGTGAGTCGGACAGATATAGCAATCAGCCCCAGCATTTT.

The V and J genes are TRBV24-1 and TRBJ2-7; D gene unclear. The CDR3 has 14 residues. The V end lost 6 bases, the J end lost 1 base, and 12 bases lay between the germline ends. Per the germline V gene, CDR1 is KGHDR and CDR2 is SFDVKD. Here the CDR3 reads CATSTGFPSYEQYF. CDR3 coding DNA: TGTGCCACCAGTACCGGGTTCCCGTCCTACGAGCAGTACTTC.

CDR3 sequence reads: CASSVAMGRGQETQYF. The CDR3 DNA reads as TGTGCCAGCAGCGTAGCCATGGGGAGAGGACAAGAGACCCAGTACTTC. V and J are TRBV9 and TRBJ2-5; possible D gene TRBD2, 5 bases. From germline, CDR1 is SGDLS and CDR2 YYNGEE. The CDR3 runs 16 residues. V gave up 0 bases and J gave up 2 bases, with 14 bases separating them.

CDR3 in amino acids: CASSQGVTGDEQYF. The CDR3 nucleotides read TGTGCCAGCAGCCAAGGGGTGACAGGTGACGAGCAGTACTTC. This chain links TRBV3-1 (or the pseudogene TRBV3-2) with TRBJ2-7; possibly TRBD1 for D (6 bases). The germline gives CDR1 LGHDT, CDR2 YNNKEL (reference sequence). V was pared by 1 base and J by 5 bases, with 12 bases between. This CDR3 region has 14 residues.

Concerning this clone itself: This CDR3 is also generated by other DNA sequences in the sample. The genes are TRBV5-4 and TRBJ2-7; 8 positions agree with TRBD2. V was pared by 4 bases and J by 5 bases, with 5 bases of the junction left unmatched. Germline CDR1 and CDR2: SGHNT and YYREEE (reference sequence). The CDR3 sequence is 13 residues long. The CDR3 DNA follows: TGTGCCAGCAGCCTGACGGGGGGGGACGAGCAGTACTTC. This gives the protein CASSLTGGDEQYF.

The CDR3 region has the DNA TGTGCCAGCAGCTCGCGGACAGGGTGGGCCGGGGAGCTGTTTTTT. It is translated as CASSSRTGWAGELFF. V gene TRBV11-2 combines with J gene TRBJ2-2; 8 positions agree with TRBD1. The CDR3 is made up of 15 amino acids. The V and J ends lost 4 bases and 6 bases, in that order; junction bases with no gene match: 7. Germline V lookup: CDR1 SGHAT, CDR2 FQNNGV.

This clone occurred a few times. The J gene is TRBJ1-6, the V gene TRBV3-1 (or the pseudogene TRBV3-2), with D maybe TRBD1 (6 bases). Germline V gives CDR1 LGHDT, CDR2 YNNKEL (reference sequence). The CDR3 consists of 15 residues. V was shortened by 1 base and J by 7 bases, with 11 bases between the two germline ends. DNA of the CDR3: TGTGCCAGCAGCCAAGCCCACAGGGTGAATTCACCCCTCCACTTT. This codes for CASSQAHRVNSPLHF.

The rearrangement links TRBV7-9 to TRBJ1-6; possibly TRBD1 for D (6 bases). Germline lookup yields CDR1 SEHNR and CDR2 FQNEAQ (reference sequence). This CDR3 contains 14 residues. With 5 bases removed from V and 10 bases from J, the gap between germline ends came to 15 bases. CDR3 coding DNA: TGTGCCAGCAGCCGGCCTCAAAGGGGGTCACCCCTCCACTTT. Residues: CASSRPQRGSPLHF.